This TCR beta chain was sequenced during a study of blood T cell repertoires in COVID-19. On the study more broadly: Samples came from the United States, Italy and Spain, spanning acute and convalescent COVID-19. T cells, B-cell-depleted T cells, or PBMCs provided the cDNA or gDNA that served as material.

The germline CDR1 and CDR2 sequences are LNHNV and YYDKDF (reference sequence). The CDR3 runs to 16 residues. V dropped 1 base and J dropped 5 bases, with 17 bases sitting between them. Original analysis: How many nucleated cells were present was estimated from reference gene primer amplification. Clones were sequenced by immunoSEQ multiplex PCR, and TCRdb holds only the in-frame ones, with some missing. The V and J calls and clone size are taken from that table; D and trimming were inferred from the DNA. The table has roughly 110,000 clones, around 89% seen once. The sequencing sample was made of peripheral blood. The clonotype comes from a woman aged 50 to 60 with acute or convalescent COVID-19. The chain employs TRBV15 and TRBJ1-1, with TRBD1 as a possible D gene (6 bases). The CDR3, as DNA: TGTGCCACCAGCAGAGGGACAGCAGGGCGCCTGACTGAAGCTTTCTTT. Its translation: CATSRGTAGRLTEAFF.